This T cell receptor (beta chain) stems from a study of blood T cell repertoires in COVID-19. Authors' methods: Cell counts per sample came from amplifying reference gene primers. TCRdb keeps only in-frame clones here, not all; method: immunoSEQ multiplex PCR. V, J and clone size derive from that table, while D and trimming were established from the DNA sequence. The repertoire has about 47,000 clones, about 90% of them found once; the top ten carry 6.4%. The CDR3 runs 16 residues. The V segment lost 0 bases and the J segment 4 bases; nucleotides outside the gene matches: 3. Germline CDR1 reads MNHEY; CDR2 reads SVGAGI.

This chain connects TRBV6-5 to TRBJ1-6; 7 positions agree with TRBD1. The TCR sequence derives from an older man with active COVID-19. The sample taken for sequencing was peripheral blood. CDR3 region: CASSYSGTAYNSPLHF. Written as DNA, the CDR3 is TGTGCCAGCAGTTACTCCGGGACAGCTTATAATTCACCCCTCCACTTT.